One and the same sample provided the 4 T cell receptor beta chains below, sequenced in a study of T cell repertoires in cytomegalovirus infection. TCRdb recomputed calls from the reads with MiXCR, one row per CDR3 protein. The table shows a few hundred thousand distinct CDR3 sequences, with nearly 35% occurring only once. These receptors' antigens are unknown. This material consisted of cultured PBMCs, taken from culture after CMV antigen stimulation. The receptors stem from a human donor in good health (CMV status not recorded). Some clones in this sample may be carry-over from other donors' samples.

V usage is TRBV6-2 or TRBV6-3 and J usage is TRBJ2-1; no clear D gene. V lost 2 bases, J lost 11 bases, and 10 bases lay in between. Germline V gene sequence: CDR1 MNHEY, CDR2 SVGEGT. The CDR3 has 12 amino acids. CDR3 region: CASSYGATKQFF. The CDR3, as DNA: TGTGCCAGCAGTTACGGCGCTACCAAGCAGTTCTTC.

V gene TRBV28 combines with J gene TRBJ2-4; weak D call: TRBD2 (5 bases). V lost 6 bases and J lost 3, with 15 bases in between. Per germline, CDR1 MDHEN and CDR2 SYDVKM. The length of the CDR3 is 15 residues. The CDR3 spells CASRPRGWGKNIQYF. CDR3 nucleotides: TGTGCCAGCAGGCCCCGGGGATGGGGCAAAAACATTCAGTACTTC. Full variable domain (outside the CDR3, taken from reference TRBV28 and TRBJ2-4): DVKVTQSSRYLVKRTGEKVFLECVQDMDHENMFWYRQDPGLGLRLIYFSYDVKMKEKGDIPEGYSVSREKKERFSLILESASTNQTSMYLCASRPRGWGKNIQYFGAGTRLSVL.

This clonotype has more than one count but fewer than ten. The chain employs TRBV4-1 and TRBJ2-2; D is unresolved. The V end was cut by 6 bases, the J end by 4 bases, with 9 bases between. The CDR3 runs to 13 residues. Per the germline V gene, CDR1 is MGHRA and CDR2 is YSYEKL. The CDR3 sequence is CASRWFVTGELFF. The DNA of the CDR3 is TGCGCCAGCAGGTGGTTCGTCACCGGGGAGCTGTTTTTT.

V is TRBV11-3 and J is TRBJ2-3; no definite D call. Germline assignment: CDR1 SGHNT and CDR2 YENEEA. With 3 bases removed from V and 6 bases from J, the gap between germline ends came to 13 bases. This CDR3 contains 14 residues. The CDR3 spells CASSFSQAVDTQYF. In DNA form, the CDR3 reads TGTGCCAGCAGCTTCTCTCAGGCCGTGGATACGCAGTATTTT.